The rows below give T cell receptor beta chains drawn from one sample of a study of control samples from healthy donors and cancer patients. TCRdb's table, derived via immunoSEQ multiplex PCR, lists solely in-frame clones and lacks some. The sample includes about 130,000 clones, 80% to 95% seen only once; the top ten take roughly 8.8%. Sequencing input: blood. These TCRs come from a man in his late teens or twenties in good health. The CDR3 runs from the conserved cysteine through the conserved F or W. Each record gives: V gene, D gene, J gene, clone size, CDR3 DNA, CDR3 protein. A D gene is named only where the DNA matches it firmly. Rows give clone size only sometimes, using once, few, many, or a class for an expanded clone.

TRBV19	-	TRBJ1-6	-	TGTGCCAGTGGTGACAGCTCCTATAATTCACCCCTCCACTTT	CASGDSSYNSPLHF
TRBV12-3/TRBV12-4	-	TRBJ2-7	-	TGTGCCAGCAGTTTTCATCCCCGCGACGAGCAGTACTTC	CASSFHPRDEQYF
TRBV6-5	-	TRBJ1-5	-	TGTGCCAGCACCGCCTTCCCTTATAGCAATCAGCCCCAGCATTTT	CASTAFPYSNQPQHF
TRBV25-1	TRBD1	TRBJ1-6	-	TGTGCCATCCAGGGGGCTAATTCACCCCTCCACTTT	CAIQGANSPLHF
TRBV27	TRBD1	TRBJ2-7	-	TGTGCCAGCAGTTACCTCAGGGGGCCGTATGAGCAGTACTTC	CASSYLRGPYEQYF
TRBV7-9	-	TRBJ1-3	-	TGTGCCAGCAGCGGGCAGTCTGGAAACACCATATATTTT	CASSGQSGNTIYF
TRBV12-3/TRBV12-4	-	TRBJ1-6	-	TGTGCCATTAAGGACGGGAATAATTCACCCCTCCACTTT	CAIKDGNNSPLHF
TRBV29-1	-	TRBJ1-2	-	TGCAGCGTTGAAGATCCCACTTCCGGGGGTGGCTACACCTTC	CSVEDPTSGGGYTF
TRBV10-3	-	TRBJ1-2	-	TGTGCCATCAACCACGGAAACTATGGCTACACCTTC	CAINHGNYGYTF
TRBV29-1	-	TRBJ1-3	few	TGCAGCGTTGGAGACAGTCTTTCTGGAAACACCATATATTTT	CSVGDSLSGNTIYF
TRBV2	-	TRBJ2-2	-	TGTGCCAGCAGGCTACAGGGAGGCACCGGGGAGCTGTTTTTT	CASRLQGGTGELFF
TRBV1	-	TRBJ2-1	-	TGCACCAGCTGCGGGGACAGGGGGTTGTCTCGGTCCTACAATGAGCAGTTCTTC	CTSCGDRGLSRSYNEQFF
TRBV27	-	TRBJ1-1	-	TGTGCCAGCAGTCCCCATTTGGGACTTGAAGCTTTCTTT	CASSPHLGLEAFF
TRBV19	-	TRBJ1-3	once	TGTGCCAGTAGTATGACGGACATCCTCTCTGGAAACACCATATATTTT	CASSMTDILSGNTIYF
TRBV4-2	TRBD2	TRBJ2-7	-	TGTGCCAGCAGCTTGAGCGGGGTGGTATACGAGCAGTACTTC	CASSLSGVVYEQYF
TRBV3-1/TRBV3-2	-	TRBJ2-5	-	TGTGCCAGCAGCCAAGAGGTAGCCACTGGGGAGACCCAGTACTTC	CASSQEVATGETQYF
TRBV10-3	TRBD1	TRBJ1-4	-	TGTGCCATCAGTGACGGGACAGGGAGCTGGGAAAAACTGTTTTTT	CAISDGTGSWEKLFF
TRBV5-4	-	TRBJ2-5	-	TGTGCCAGCAGCTTGGAAATGGTCGGGGCCCAGTACTTC	CASSLEMVGAQYF
TRBV5-1	-	TRBJ1-1	-	TGCGCCAGCAGCTCAACCCCGGTTAGAAGTCTGGCTGAAGCTTTCTTT	CASSSTPVRSLAEAFF
TRBV2	-	TRBJ1-3	-	TGTGCCAGCAGTGAAGCCTCTGGAAACACCATATATTTT	CASSEASGNTIYF
TRBV7-9	-	TRBJ2-1	-	TGTGCCAGCAGCTTAGTGCCAGGATATGAGCAGTTCTTC	CASSLVPGYEQFF
TRBV5-4	-	TRBJ1-4	few	TGTGCCAGCAGCCAATGGGGCGATGAAAAACTGTTTTTT	CASSQWGDEKLFF
TRBV30	TRBD1	TRBJ1-2	once	TGTGCCTGGAGTGGCCGATTCGGGACAGGGCATGGCTACACCTTC	CAWSGRFGTGHGYTF
TRBV19	-	TRBJ1-2	-	TGTGCCAGTAGTAGCACGGGGGGTGTCTATGGCTACACCTTC	CASSSTGGVYGYTF
TRBV6-1	-	TRBJ2-3	-	TGTGCCAGCAGTGAGATTTACCTCACAGATACGCAGTATTTT	CASSEIYLTDTQYF
TRBV11-2	-	TRBJ1-6	-	TGTGCCAGCAGCCCGCCGGGACTTAATTCACCCCTCCACTTT	CASSPPGLNSPLHF
TRBV10-3	TRBD1	TRBJ2-3	-	TGTGCCACCCACGACAGGGGGTCCACAGATACGCAGTATTTT	CATHDRGSTDTQYF
TRBV6-5	TRBD2	TRBJ2-7	-	TGTGCCAGCACGGGCCTAGCGGGGGACTCCTACGAGCAGTACTTC	CASTGLAGDSYEQYF